The T cell receptor (beta chain) described here comes from a study of blood T cells in healthy people across ages. Primed by a sample-barcoded 5' primer and a J-beta primer mix, a second PCR proceeded for 7 to 11 cycles. A single record per CDR3 protein comes from TCRdb applying MiXCR to the 5' RACE reads. The sample includes some 1.5 million distinct CDR3 sequences, roughly 28% of them seen just once. V lost 7 bases and J lost 5, with 14 bases in between. The CDR3 has 12 amino acids. Germline V gene lookup returns CDR1 SQVTM and CDR2 ANQGSEA. In its sample, this clonotype was seen many times. Peripheral blood, about 9.3 milliliters per donor, was collected.

The genes are TRBV29-1 and TRBJ2-5; perhaps TRBD1 as D (5 bases). The sequenced sample was blood. The TCR comes from a woman aged 25-40 years in good health. CDR3 sequence reads: CSGGDSPETQYF. The CDR3, as DNA: TGCAGCGGAGGAGACAGTCCTGAGACCCAGTACTTC.